The source of this T cell receptor (beta chain) is a study of blood T cell repertoires in COVID-19. Whole-study context: Acute-phase and convalescent COVID-19 samples originated in the United States, Italy and Spain. PBMCs, B-cell-depleted T cells, or T cells were the source of the cDNA or gDNA that made up the material.

The CDR3 contains 15 residues. Trimming shortened V by 2 bases and J by 0 bases, and 11 bases separated the two germline ends. Germline-derived CDR1 and CDR2 are SGHNT and YYREEE (reference sequence). In the original workflow: Cell counts per sample came from amplifying reference gene primers. Produced via immunoSEQ multiplex PCR; TCRdb's table is partial and in-frame only. V, J and clone size derive from that table, while D and trimming were established from the DNA sequence. This table has under 200,000 clones, 88% appearing once. On this clone itself: Other DNA variants within this sample encode the same CDR3.

The clonotype was recovered from a man between 18 and 35 years old with active or convalescent COVID-19. Input material: peripheral blood. The chain joins TRBV5-4 to TRBJ1-1; D not resolved. CDR3 loop: CASSFGGPMNTEAFF. The CDR3 DNA is TGTGCCAGCAGCTTTGGCGGGCCCATGAACACTGAAGCTTTCTTT. The full variable domain, with the rest looked up from reference TRBV5-4 and TRBJ1-1, is ETGVTQSPTHLIKTRGQQVTLRCSSQSGHNTVSWYQQALGQGPQFIFQYYREEENGRGNFPPRFSGLQFPNYSSELNVNALELDDSALYLCASSFGGPMNTEAFFGQGTRLTVV.